Each of the 24 T cell receptor beta chains below was sequenced from the same sample in a study of cytomegalovirus exposure and HLA in healthy donors (dated by TCRdb to the late 2010s). Preparation of the library involved the immunoSEQ multiplex PCR assay. For the multiplex PCR, a mixture combining 60 forward primers for TCR Vbeta segments and 13 reverse primers for TCR Jbeta segments was used. This is the immuneACCESS table as TCRdb keeps it, with only in-frame sequences that have V and J called. A part of the clones is gone; compared with another copy, unresolved V genes explain less than half, and the rest is unexplained. The sample yields about 230,000 clones; 85% were counted once. The ten largest clones capture 0.24% of the sample. The material sequenced was PBMCs. Every receptor here comes from a girl aged 2-15 years in good health and CMV-seronegative.

This clone was picked up a small number of times. V and J are TRBV6-1 and TRBJ2-7; 8 nucleotides line up with TRBD2. Trimming removed 5 bases from V and 0 bases from J; junction bases left unmatched: 6. Per germline, CDR1 MNHNS and CDR2 SASEGT. This CDR3 region has 15 residues. The CDR3 is CASSFPGTSSYEQYF. CDR3 nucleotides: TGTGCCAGCAGTTTTCCCGGGACTAGCTCCTACGAGCAGTACTTC.

The chain links TRBV6-1 to TRBJ1-2; the D is unclear. The germline V gene has CDR1 MNHNS and CDR2 SASEGT. V lost 4 bases and J 4 bases, leaving 10 bases between the germline ends. This CDR3 is 13 amino acids long. The DNA of the CDR3 is TGTGCCAGCAGTGGCGCAGGATTCTATGGCTACACCTTC. It encodes CASSGAGFYGYTF.

This chain uses TRBV11-2 with TRBJ2-5; 11 bases fit TRBD1. Germline assignment: CDR1 SGHAT and CDR2 FQNNGV. This CDR3 comprises 15 residues. The V and J ends lost 4 bases and 5 bases, in that order; junction bases with no gene match: 6. The chain's CDR3 is CASSSPDRGRETQYF. CDR3 nucleotide sequence: TGTGCCAGCAGCTCCCCGGACAGGGGGCGTGAGACCCAGTACTTC.

The chain uses TRBV27 and TRBJ2-1; TRBD2 agrees at 7 bases. The CDR3 covers 14 residues. The germline gives CDR1 MNHEY, CDR2 SMNVEV (reference sequence). V was pared by 6 bases and J by 7 bases, with 9 bases of the junction left unmatched. CDR3 sequence reads: CASRPPGLNNEQFF. The CDR3 DNA is TGTGCCAGCAGACCGCCGGGACTAAATAATGAGCAGTTCTTC.

This sequence joins TRBV5-1 and TRBJ2-7; 10 bases are shared with TRBD1. The junction had 4 bases not matched to a gene; V was cut back by 0 bases and J by 4 bases. The CDR3 contains 15 residues. Germline CDR1 reads SGHRS; CDR2 reads YFSETQ. CDR3 bases: TGCGCCAGCAGCTTGGGGGGACAGGGGCCATACGAGCAGTACTTC. Its translation: CASSLGGQGPYEQYF.

The rearrangement joins TRBV4-2 to TRBJ2-7, with a possible D match to TRBD2 (5 bases). Germline CDR1 LGHNA, CDR2 YNFKEQ. The CDR3 spans 15 residues. V lost 2 bases and J lost 0, with 11 bases in between. As DNA, the CDR3 is TGTGCCAGCAGCCAAAGCGGACTCAGCTCCTACGAGCAGTACTTC. This sequence encodes CASSQSGLSSYEQYF.

The CDR3: CASSPSTGINEKLFF. The CDR3 DNA is TGTGCCAGCAGCCCATCGACAGGGATTAATGAAAAACTGTTTTTT. The rearrangement links TRBV7-6 to TRBJ1-4; 7 nucleotides line up with TRBD1. V lost 5 bases to trimming and J lost 4 bases; unmatched junction nucleotides: 7. The CDR3 contains 15 residues. In germline, CDR1 is SGHVS, CDR2 FNYEAQ.

This chain connects TRBV7-8 to TRBJ1-4; tentatively, D is TRBD1 (5 bases). V lost 2 bases to trimming and J lost 4 bases, with 11 bases between them. The CDR3 extends over 15 amino acids. Germline-derived CDR1 and CDR2 are SGHVS and FQNEAQ. CDR3 sequence: CASSLLGQGNEKLFF. CDR3 nucleotide sequence: TGTGCCAGCAGCTTATTGGGCCAGGGTAATGAAAAACTGTTTTTT. The whole variable domain, remainder taken from reference TRBV7-8 and TRBJ1-4, is GAGVSQSPRYKVAKRGQDVALRCDPISGHVSLFWYQQALGQGPEFLTYFQNEAQLDKSGLPSDRFFAERPEGSVSTLKIQRTQQEDSAVYLCASSLLGQGNEKLFFGSGTQLSVL.

This chain uses TRBV6-8 with TRBJ2-7; TRBD1 matches 9 bases. V was pared by 6 bases and J by 5 bases, with 8 bases of the junction left unmatched. The CDR3 has 14 residues. Germline V CDR1 and CDR2: MNHGY, SAAAGT. Here the CDR3 DNA reads TGTGCCAGCAGGTTGTCGGGGACAGGGAACGAGCAGTACTTC. It yields the protein CASRLSGTGNEQYF.

The chain has TRBV19 and TRBJ2-1; 8 bases map to TRBD1. V was clipped by 6 bases and J by 9 bases; unmatched bases: 10. The germline V gene encodes CDR1 LNHDA and CDR2 SQIVND (reference sequence). This CDR3 has 14 residues. CDR3 DNA: TGTGCCAGTAGAGCCCTTGACAGGGGACGTGAGCAGTTCTTC. This translates into CASRALDRGREQFF. The entire variable domain, with the rest obtained from reference TRBV19 and TRBJ2-1, is as follows: DGGITQSPKYLFRKEGQNVTLSCEQNLNHDAMYWYRQDPGQGLRLIYYSQIVNDFQKGDIAEGYSVSREKKESFPLTVTSAQKNPTAFYLCASRALDRGREQFFGPGTRLTVL.

This clone was seen a handful of times. The CDR3 nucleotides are TGTGCCAGACAGGGAAGGGGTCAAGAGACCCAGTACTTC. Protein: CARQGRGQETQYF. V gene TRBV6-4 combines with J gene TRBJ2-5; a weak D match, TRBD1 (6 bases). The V and J ends lost 9 bases and 2 bases respectively, with 13 bases between them. This CDR3 comprises 13 residues. Germline V gene sequence: CDR1 MRHNA, CDR2 SNTAGT.

This chain uses TRBV30 with TRBJ1-3; 9 bases fit TRBD1. Germline CDR1 reads GTSNPN; CDR2 reads SVGIG (reference sequence). Trimming took 4 bases from V and 0 from J; bases not matched to a gene: 10. The CDR3 covers 17 residues. The CDR3 DNA is TGTGCCTGGACTAGGGACAGGGCCTCCAACTCTGGAAACACCATATATTTT. Its protein is CAWTRDRASNSGNTIYF.

This chain connects TRBV10-1 to TRBJ2-3; D is uncertain. V lost 8 bases, J lost 4 bases, and 4 bases lay in between. CDR1 WNHNN and CDR2 SYGVQD come from the germline V gene (reference sequence). The CDR3 is 10 amino acids. As DNA, the CDR3 is TGCGCCAGCGGAGCAGATACGCAGTATTTT. Residues: CASGADTQYF.

The chain combines TRBV25-1 with TRBJ2-5, with D perhaps TRBD2 (6 bases). The CDR3 runs 12 residues. The germline V gene encodes CDR1 MGHDK and CDR2 SYGVNS. Trimming pared 5 bases from V and 4 bases from J, leaving 8 bases between. The CDR3 loop reads CASSRRGETQYF. CDR3 nucleotides: TGTGCCAGCAGTAGGCGGGGAGAGACCCAGTACTTC.

This clone has a handful of counts. The chain combines TRBV9 with TRBJ2-1; tentatively, D is TRBD2 (5 bases). The CDR3 has 12 amino acids. From germline, CDR1 is SGDLS and CDR2 YYNGEE. V lost 3 bases and J 9 bases, leaving 10 bases between the germline ends. The CDR3 coding sequence is TGTGCCAGCAGCGCAGGACTTGGTGAGCAGTTCTTC. Its translation is CASSAGLGEQFF.

CDR3 region: CAWTWGGLSGNTIYF. CDR3 DNA: TGTGCCTGGACTTGGGGGGGACTCTCTGGAAACACCATATATTTT. The chain carries TRBV30 and TRBJ1-3; weak D call: TRBD1 (5 bases). CDR1 is GTSNPN, CDR2 SVGIG, per germline (reference sequence). Trimming left V 4 bases short and J 0 bases short, with 13 bases between. The CDR3 totals 15 residues.

The rearrangement uses TRBV12-5 and TRBJ2-1; maybe TRBD2 (6 bases). Trimming took 2 bases from V and 6 from J, leaving 8 bases between them. This CDR3 has 13 residues. Germline V lookup: CDR1 LGHNT, CDR2 FRNRAP. The CDR3 sequence: CASGLSGVNEQFF. CDR3 nucleotides: TGTGCTAGTGGTTTGTCGGGGGTCAATGAGCAGTTCTTC.

This rearrangement joins TRBV27 to TRBJ1-6; a possible D gene is TRBD1 (6 bases). The germline gives CDR1 MNHEY, CDR2 SMNVEV (reference sequence). The CDR3 consists of 16 residues. Trimming took off 3 bases at V and 4 bases at J, with 13 bases between the two ends. The CDR3, as DNA: TGTGCCAGCAGTTTGAATTCCAGGGGTTATAATTCACCCCTCCACTTT. Residues: CASSLNSRGYNSPLHF.

The chain recombines TRBV2 with TRBJ1-5; D unresolved. CDR1 and CDR2 (germline): SNHLY, FYNNEI. This CDR3 has 14 amino acids. Trimming cost V 6 bases and J 0 bases, with 9 bases left between them. CDR3 region: CASRSTNSNQPQHF. The CDR3 nucleotides read TGTGCCAGCAGAAGCACGAATAGCAATCAGCCCCAGCATTTT.

The V call is TRBV25-1, the J call TRBJ2-3, with 8 bases aligning to TRBD2. V was clipped by 1 base and J by 2 bases; unmatched bases: 8. Germline CDR1 MGHDK, CDR2 SYGVNS. This CDR3 comprises 17 residues. The CDR3 DNA sequence: TGTGCCAGCAGTGAATGGCCCCAGCGGGGGAACACAGATACGCAGTATTTT. Its protein product is CASSEWPQRGNTDTQYF.

A word on this clone: At one end the junction does not follow the germline gene, possibly because of a read error. This sequence joins TRBV12-5 and TRBJ1-1; no reliable D call. This CDR3 is built from 13 residues. CDR1 and CDR2 (germline): LGHNT, FRNRAP. The CDR3 is CASGLDLSTEAFF. The CDR3 DNA is TGTGCTAGTGGTTTGGACCTTTCCACTGAGGCTTTCTTT.

The gene calls are TRBV6-1 and TRBJ1-4; 8 bases agree with TRBD1. Germline values: CDR1 MNHNS, CDR2 SASEGT. The CDR3 has 13 amino acids. The trim removed 11 bases at V and 5 bases at J, leaving 7 bases unmatched. The CDR3 here is CAPEGQENEKLFF. The CDR3 DNA reads as TGTGCCCCCGAGGGACAGGAGAATGAAAAACTGTTTTTT.

This clone was detected only once. The chain employs TRBV14 and TRBJ2-5; 9 nucleotides match TRBD2. CDR1 SGHDN and CDR2 FVKESK come from the germline V gene. This CDR3 has 14 amino acids. The V and J ends lost 9 bases and 7 bases, in that order; junction bases with no gene match: 12. For the CDR3, the DNA is TGTGCCAGTCAACTAGCGGGCGAATGGGGGACCCAGTACTTC. Translated, it gives CASQLAGEWGTQYF.

This chain connects TRBV7-9 to TRBJ1-4, with a weak D call TRBD1 (5 bases). CDR3 length: 14 amino acids. Germline V CDR1 and CDR2: SEHNR, FQNEAQ (reference sequence). V was pared by 5 bases and J by 7 bases, with 14 bases between. The CDR3 loop is CASSEQALGEKLFF. Here the CDR3 DNA reads TGTGCCAGCAGCGAACAGGCCCTTGGTGAAAAACTGTTTTTT. Full variable domain (remainder filled in from reference TRBV7-9 and TRBJ1-4): DTGVSQNPRHKITKRGQNVTFRCDPISEHNRLYWYRQTLGQGPEFLTYFQNEAQLEKSRLLSDRFSAERPKGSFSTLEIQRTEQGDSAMYLCASSEQALGEKLFFGSGTQLSVL.